This T cell receptor beta chain comes out of a study of T cells in Graves' hyperthyroidism and ophthalmopathy. The TCR beta CDR3 regions underwent amplification using RNA transcripts as the source. First-round RT-PCR of the TCR CDR3 relied on the HTBI primer set. TCRdb re-derived calls from the multiplex PCR reads in MiXCR, one entry per CDR3 protein. The top ten clones hold around 8% of a sample with over 650,000 distinct CDR3 sequences, less than 20% of them seen once. Newly diagnosed patients aged 18 to 65 had hyperthyroidism of under 2 months' duration. This clonotype was observed at least ten times. The sequence came from a man aged 18 to 35 with Graves' hyperthyroidism. The specimen sequenced was blood.

CDR3 in DNA: TGTGCCAGCAGCCGGGACAGGGGGCAAGACAATGAGCAGTTCTTC. Residues: CASSRDRGQDNEQFF. The chain combines TRBV11-2 with TRBJ2-1; 12 bases fit TRBD1. V trimming: 5 bases; J trimming: 5 bases; junction bases outside the gene matches: 4. This CDR3 is built from 15 residues. Germline values: CDR1 SGHAT, CDR2 FQNNGV.